This T cell receptor (beta chain) was retrieved from a study of T cell responses to AZD1222 COVID-19 vaccine. Overall study results and limits: Most donors were white British and more were female, and clonal diversity was possibly underestimated.

Germline V lookup: CDR1 LGHNA, CDR2 YSLEER. The length of the CDR3 is 14 residues. With 0 bases removed from V and 7 bases from J, the gap between germline ends came to 12 bases. Here immunoSEQ multiplex PCR was the method, and the copy in TCRdb shows in-frame clones only, minus some. Seen here are 100,000 to 150,000 clones, around 84% observed once, and the top ten hold about 22%. In the case of this clone: Its antigen is not known.

The origin of this receptor is an adult in good health. The material sequenced was peripheral blood, taken on day 0 of AZD1222 vaccination. This sequence joins TRBV4-3 and TRBJ1-1, with D possibly TRBD1 on 5 matching bases. CDR3 in DNA: TGCGCCAGCAGCCAAGATCCGTGGCAGGGTGAAGCTTTCTTT. It translates to CASSQDPWQGEAFF.